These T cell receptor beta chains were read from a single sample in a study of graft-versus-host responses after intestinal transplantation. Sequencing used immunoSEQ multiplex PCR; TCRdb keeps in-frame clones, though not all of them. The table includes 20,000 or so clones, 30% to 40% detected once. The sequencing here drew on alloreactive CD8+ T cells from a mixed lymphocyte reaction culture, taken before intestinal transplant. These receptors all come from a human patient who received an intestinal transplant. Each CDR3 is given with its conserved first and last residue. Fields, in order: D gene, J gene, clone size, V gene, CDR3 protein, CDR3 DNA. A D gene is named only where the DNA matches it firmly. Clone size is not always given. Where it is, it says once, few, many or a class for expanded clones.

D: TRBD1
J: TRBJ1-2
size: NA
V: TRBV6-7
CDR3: CASSSTDRVYGYTF
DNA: TGTGCCAGCAGCTCAACCGACAGGGTGTATGGCTACACCTTC

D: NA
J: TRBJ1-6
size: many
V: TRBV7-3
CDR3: CASSLMGGGNSPLHF
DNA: TGTGCCAGCAGCTTAATGGGGGGGGGAAATTCACCCCTCCACTTT

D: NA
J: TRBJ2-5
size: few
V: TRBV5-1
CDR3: CASSLVWVGTQYF
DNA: TGCGCCAGCAGCTTGGTTTGGGTCGGGACCCAGTACTTC

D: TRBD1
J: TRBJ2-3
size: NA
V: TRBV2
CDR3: CASSEGQGADTQYF
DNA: TGTGCCAGCAGTGAAGGGCAGGGGGCGGATACGCAGTATTTT

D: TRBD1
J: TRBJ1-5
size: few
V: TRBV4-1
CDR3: CASSHRQGENQPQHF
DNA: TGCGCCAGCAGCCATCGGCAGGGGGAGAATCAGCCCCAGCATTTT

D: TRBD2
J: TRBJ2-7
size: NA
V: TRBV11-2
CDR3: CASSLDTSGSDYEQYF
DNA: TGTGCCAGCAGCTTAGATACTAGCGGGAGTGACTACGAGCAGTACTTC

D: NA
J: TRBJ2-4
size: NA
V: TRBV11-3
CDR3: CASSSYRDGDIQYF
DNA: TGTGCCAGCAGCTCTTACCGGGACGGAGACATTCAGTACTTC

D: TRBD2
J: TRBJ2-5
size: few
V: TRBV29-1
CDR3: CSVRSGGLETQYF
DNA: TGCAGCGTTCGTAGCGGGGGTCTTGAGACCCAGTACTTC

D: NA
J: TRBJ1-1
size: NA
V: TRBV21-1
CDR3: CGGDTEAFF
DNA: TGTGGAGGGGACACTGAAGCTTTCTTT

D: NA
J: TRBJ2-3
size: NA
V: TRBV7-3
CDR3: CASRGTSPHTDTQYF
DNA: TGTGCCAGCAGGGGGACGAGTCCCCACACAGATACGCAGTATTTT

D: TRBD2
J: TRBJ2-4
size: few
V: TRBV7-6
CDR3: CASSLAGGGDIQYF
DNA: TGTGCCAGCAGCTTAGCGGGGGGAGGGGACATTCAGTACTTC

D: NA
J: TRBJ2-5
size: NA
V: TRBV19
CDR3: CASSPGFFQETQYF
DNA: TGTGCCAGTAGTCCAGGGTTTTTCCAAGAGACCCAGTACTTC

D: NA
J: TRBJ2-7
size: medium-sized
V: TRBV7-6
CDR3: CASSLGGFHEQYF
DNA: TGTGCCAGCAGCTTAGGAGGGTTCCACGAGCAGTACTTC

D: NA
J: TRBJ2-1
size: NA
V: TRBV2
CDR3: CASKVLSSSYNEQFF
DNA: TGTGCAAGCAAAGTATTATCGAGCTCCTACAATGAGCAGTTCTTC

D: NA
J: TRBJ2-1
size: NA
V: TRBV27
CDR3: CASSEGRRSYNEQFF
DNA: TGTGCCAGCAGTGAAGGGCGTAGGTCCTACAATGAGCAGTTCTTC

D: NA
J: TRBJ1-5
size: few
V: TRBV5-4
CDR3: CASTSGALKYSNQPQHF
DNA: TGTGCCAGCACCAGCGGGGCCCTAAAATATAGCAATCAGCCCCAGCATTTT

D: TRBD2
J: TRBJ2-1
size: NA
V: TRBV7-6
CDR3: CASSSTLAGVPYNEQFF
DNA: TGTGCCAGCAGCTCCACACTAGCGGGGGTCCCCTACAATGAGCAGTTCTTC

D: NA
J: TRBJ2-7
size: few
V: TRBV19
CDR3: CASSIARAHEQYF
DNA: TGTGCCAGTAGTATAGCAAGGGCACACGAGCAGTACTTC

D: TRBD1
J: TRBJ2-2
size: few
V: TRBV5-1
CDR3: CASRRTGGTGELFF
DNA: TGCGCCAGCAGACGGACAGGAGGCACCGGGGAGCTGTTTTTT

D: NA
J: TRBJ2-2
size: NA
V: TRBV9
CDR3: CASSPSPGTGELFF
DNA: TGTGCCAGCAGCCCTTCCCCCGGCACCGGGGAGCTGTTTTTT

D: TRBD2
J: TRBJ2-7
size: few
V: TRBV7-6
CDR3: CASSLGGDYVYF
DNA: TGTGCCAGCAGCTTAGGGGGGGACTATGTGTACTTC

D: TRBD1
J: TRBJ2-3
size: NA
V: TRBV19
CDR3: CASTIGTGDVDTQYF
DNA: TGTGCCAGTACCATAGGGACAGGGGATGTAGATACGCAGTATTTT

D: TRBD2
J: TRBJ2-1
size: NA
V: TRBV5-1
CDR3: CAGEFGTRYNEQFF
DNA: TGCGCCGGGGAGTTCGGGACTAGGTACAATGAGCAGTTCTTC

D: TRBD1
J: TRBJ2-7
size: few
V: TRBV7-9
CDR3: CASSLITGVYYEQYF
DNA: TGTGCCAGCAGCTTGATCACAGGGGTCTATTACGAGCAGTACTTC

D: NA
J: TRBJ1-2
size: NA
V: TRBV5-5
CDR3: CASSLAGELIYGYTF
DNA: TGTGCCAGCAGCTTGGCTGGGGAATTAATCTATGGCTACACCTTC

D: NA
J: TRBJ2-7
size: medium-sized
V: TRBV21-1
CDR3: CASSKEVRYEQYF
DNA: TGTGCCAGCAGCAAAGAGGTACGTTACGAGCAGTACTTC

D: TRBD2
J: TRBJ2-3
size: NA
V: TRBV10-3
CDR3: CAISSGYTDTQYF
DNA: TGTGCCATATCTAGCGGATACACAGATACGCAGTATTTT

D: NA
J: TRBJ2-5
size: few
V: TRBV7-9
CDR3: CASSLGLRQETQYF
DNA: TGTGCCAGCAGCTTAGGACTACGTCAAGAGACCCAGTACTTC

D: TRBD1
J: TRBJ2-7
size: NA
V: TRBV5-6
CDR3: CASSPHWGQGVREQYF
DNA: TGTGCCAGCAGTCCCCATTGGGGACAGGGGGTGCGCGAGCAGTACTTC

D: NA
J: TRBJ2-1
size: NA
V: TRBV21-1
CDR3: CAHHSDNEQFF
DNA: TGTGCCCACCATTCCGACAATGAGCAGTTCTTC

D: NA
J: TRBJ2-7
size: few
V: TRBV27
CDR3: CASSWAGAHYEQYF
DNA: TGTGCCAGCAGTTGGGCAGGGGCCCACTACGAGCAGTACTTC

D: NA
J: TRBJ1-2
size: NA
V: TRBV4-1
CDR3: CASSQDGVEGPYGYTF
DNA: TGCGCCAGCAGCCAAGATGGGGTCGAGGGACCCTATGGCTACACCTTC

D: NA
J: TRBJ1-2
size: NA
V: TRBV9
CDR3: CASSVAGYGYTF
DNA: TGTGCCAGCAGCGTAGCCGGGTATGGCTACACCTTC

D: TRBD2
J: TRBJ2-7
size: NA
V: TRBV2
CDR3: CASSEAGLAAYEQYF
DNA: TGTGCCAGCAGTGAAGCGGGACTAGCGGCCTACGAGCAGTACTTC

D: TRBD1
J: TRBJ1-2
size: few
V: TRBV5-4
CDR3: CASSPEGRGNSAYGYTF
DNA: TGCGCCAGCAGCCCCGAGGGCAGGGGGAATTCGGCTTATGGCTACACCTTC

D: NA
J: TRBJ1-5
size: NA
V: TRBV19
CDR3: CTSSIWSVGQPQHF
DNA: TGTACCAGTAGTATATGGAGTGTGGGGCAGCCCCAGCATTTT

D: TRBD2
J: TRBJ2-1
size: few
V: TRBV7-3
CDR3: CASSLGTTGNEQFF
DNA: TGTGCCAGCAGCTTAGGGACTACCGGGAATGAGCAGTTCTTC

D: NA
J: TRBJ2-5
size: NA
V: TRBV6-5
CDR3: CAGRQEVKETQYF
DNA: TGTGCCGGCAGACAGGAGGTAAAAGAGACCCAGTACTTC

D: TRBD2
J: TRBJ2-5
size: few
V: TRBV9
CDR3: CASSVFSGGAGETQYF
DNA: TGTGCCAGCAGCGTCTTTAGCGGGGGGGCCGGAGAGACCCAGTACTTC

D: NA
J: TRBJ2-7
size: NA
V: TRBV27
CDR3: CASSSLSYEQYF
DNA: TGTGCCAGCAGCTCATTAAGCTACGAGCAGTACTTC

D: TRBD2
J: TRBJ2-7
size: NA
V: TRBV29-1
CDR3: CSVEPGGLASYEQYF
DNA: TGCAGCGTTGAACCCGGGGGACTAGCGTCCTACGAGCAGTACTTC

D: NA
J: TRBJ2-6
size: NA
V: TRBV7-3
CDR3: CASSFLGRFRYTGANVLTF
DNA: TGTGCCAGCAGCTTCCTAGGACGGTTCCGGTATACTGGGGCCAACGTCCTGACTTTC

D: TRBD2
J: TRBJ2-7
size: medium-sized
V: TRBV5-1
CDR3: CASSSPGLGYEQYF
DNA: TGCGCCAGCAGCTCCCCGGGACTAGGGTACGAGCAGTACTTC

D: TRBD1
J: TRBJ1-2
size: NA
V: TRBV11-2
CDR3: CATTGAGGFHGYTF
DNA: TGTGCCACCACAGGGGCAGGGGGTTTCCATGGCTACACCTTC

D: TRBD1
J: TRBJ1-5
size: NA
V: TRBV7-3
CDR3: CASSGDRDNQPQHF
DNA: TGTGCCAGCAGCGGGGACAGGGACAATCAGCCCCAGCATTTT

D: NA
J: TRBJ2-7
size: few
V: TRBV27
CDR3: CASSLTGSYEQYF
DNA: TGTGCCAGCAGTTTAACAGGCTCCTACGAGCAGTACTTC

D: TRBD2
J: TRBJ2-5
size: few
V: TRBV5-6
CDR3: CASSLRAAGGPRETQYF
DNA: TGTGCCAGCAGCTTGCGGGCCGCGGGGGGGCCCCGGGAGACCCAGTACTTC

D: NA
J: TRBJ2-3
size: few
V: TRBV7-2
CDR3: CASSLDRDGSRGPDTQYF
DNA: TGTGCCAGCAGCTTAGATCGGGACGGGAGTAGGGGGCCGGATACGCAGTATTTT

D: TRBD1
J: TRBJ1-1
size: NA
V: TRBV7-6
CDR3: CASSLAQGGMNTEAFF
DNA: TGTGCCAGCAGCTTAGCGCAGGGGGGGATGAACACTGAAGCTTTCTTT

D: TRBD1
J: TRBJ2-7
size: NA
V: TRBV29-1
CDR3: CSVDEDRDQYSYEQYF
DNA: TGCAGCGTTGATGAGGACAGGGACCAATACTCCTACGAGCAGTACTTC

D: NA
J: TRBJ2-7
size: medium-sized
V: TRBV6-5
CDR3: CASSLYGAYEQYF
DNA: TGTGCCAGCAGCCTCTACGGGGCCTACGAGCAGTACTTC

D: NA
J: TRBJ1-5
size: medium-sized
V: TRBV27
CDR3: CASSLSANQPQHF
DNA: TGTGCCAGCAGTCTCAGCGCCAATCAGCCCCAGCATTTT